This T cell receptor beta chain was observed in a study of cytomegalovirus exposure and HLA in healthy donors. Broader study findings: Cytomegalovirus status was reportedly diagnosed by the classifier with high sensitivity and specificity. The study labeled 180 or so TCR beta chains cytomegalovirus-associated. The study carried out a later analysis of TCR beta sequences. It associated roughly 17,000 of them with specific HLA alleles at a false discovery rate of 0.05.

Points on this clone: What it recognizes is unknown.

Trimming cost V 6 bases and J 6 bases; bases outside gene matches: 12. The CDR3 sequence is 16 residues long. Germline lookup yields CDR1 MDHEN and CDR2 SYDVKM. PCR was performed using 60 Vbeta and 13 Jbeta primers. Per the study methods: As a later analysis found, there were tens of millions of unique TCR beta chains, of which some 10 million were shared. Sequencing used immunoSEQ multiplex PCR; TCRdb keeps in-frame clones, though not all of them. V and J calls and clone size are as listed in that table; D and trimming were resolved from the DNA. Among fewer than 200,000 clones listed, roughly 74% were seen once.

This TCR was recovered from a woman in her twenties or thirties in good health and CMV-seronegative. Source material: PBMCs. The gene calls are TRBV28 and TRBJ2-3, with 10 bases aligning to TRBD2. DNA of the CDR3: TGTGCCAGCAGCCTAGCAACTAGCGGGGTGGGGGATACGCAGTATTTT. Its translation is CASSLATSGVGDTQYF.